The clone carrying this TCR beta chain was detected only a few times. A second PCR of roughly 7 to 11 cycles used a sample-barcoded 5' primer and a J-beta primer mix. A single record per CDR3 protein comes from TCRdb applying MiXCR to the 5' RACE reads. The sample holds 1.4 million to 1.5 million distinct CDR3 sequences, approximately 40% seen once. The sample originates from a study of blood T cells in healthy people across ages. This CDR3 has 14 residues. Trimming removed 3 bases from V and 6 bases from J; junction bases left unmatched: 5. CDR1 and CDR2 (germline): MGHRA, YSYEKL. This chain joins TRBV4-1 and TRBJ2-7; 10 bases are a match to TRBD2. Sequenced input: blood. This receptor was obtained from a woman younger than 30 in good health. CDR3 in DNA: TGCGCCAGCAGCCACCAGCGGGGGGGCTCCGAGCAGTACTTC. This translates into CASSHQRGGSEQYF.